The rows below give T cell receptor beta chains drawn from one sample of a study of OX40 agonist ivuxolimab in advanced cancers. The assay was immunoSEQ multiplex PCR, and TCRdb's table has in-frame clones only and misses some. Of nearly 60,000 clones listed, 88% are singletons. This sample comprised CD4+ or CD8+ T cells sorted from blood, obtained in a trial of the OX40 agonist ivuxolimab. The receptors here all came from an adult with an advanced solid tumor such as melanoma, head and neck, liver or kidney cancer. The CDR3 runs from the conserved cysteine through the conserved F or W. Each record gives: V gene, D gene, clone size, J gene, CDR3 length, CDR3 protein, CDR3 DNA. A D gene is named only where the DNA matches it firmly. Expanded clones are given a class, and other clones once, few, many or no size at all.

v_gene: TRBV28; d_gene: NA; abundance: NA; j_gene: TRBJ1-5; len: 11; CDR3aa: CASRTLGHQHF; CDR3nt: TGTGCCAGCAGGACTCTGGGCCATCAGCATTTT
v_gene: TRBV29-1; d_gene: NA; abundance: NA; j_gene: TRBJ2-7; len: 11; CDR3aa: CSVQFSYEQYF; CDR3nt: TGCAGCGTTCAATTTTCCTACGAGCAGTACTTC
v_gene: TRBV19; d_gene: NA; abundance: NA; j_gene: TRBJ2-1; len: 15; CDR3aa: CASSKSLDPYNEQFF; CDR3nt: TGTGCCAGTAGCAAGTCCCTCGATCCTTACAATGAGCAGTTCTTC
v_gene: TRBV28; d_gene: TRBD2; abundance: NA; j_gene: TRBJ2-2; len: 16; CDR3aa: CASSLRLAGGVGELFF; CDR3nt: TGTGCCAGCAGTCTCAGACTAGCGGGAGGAGTCGGGGAGCTGTTTTTT
v_gene: TRBV7-2; d_gene: NA; abundance: NA; j_gene: TRBJ2-7; len: 17; CDR3aa: CASSRSPGRPGEYEQYF; CDR3nt: TGTGCCAGCAGCCGATCCCCCGGCAGACCTGGGGAGTACGAGCAGTACTTC
v_gene: TRBV7-6; d_gene: NA; abundance: once; j_gene: TRBJ2-2; len: 12; CDR3aa: CASSFGVGELFF; CDR3nt: TGTGCCAGCAGCTTTGGCGTCGGGGAGCTGTTTTTT
v_gene: TRBV9; d_gene: TRBD1; abundance: NA; j_gene: TRBJ2-3; len: 16; CDR3aa: CASSVTGQRMTDTQYF; CDR3nt: TGTGCCAGCAGCGTAACGGGACAGAGGATGACAGATACGCAGTATTTT
v_gene: TRBV15; d_gene: NA; abundance: NA; j_gene: TRBJ1-5; len: 14; CDR3aa: CATSRDLGGQPQHF; CDR3nt: TGTGCCACCAGCAGAGATCTAGGGGGTCAGCCCCAGCATTTT
v_gene: TRBV9; d_gene: NA; abundance: NA; j_gene: TRBJ2-2; len: 14; CDR3aa: CASSVLEDTGELFF; CDR3nt: TGTGCCAGCAGCGTCCTAGAGGACACCGGGGAGCTGTTTTTT
v_gene: TRBV6-6; d_gene: NA; abundance: once; j_gene: TRBJ1-4; len: 16; CDR3aa: CASSYFGHSTNEKLFF; CDR3nt: TGTGCCAGCAGTTACTTCGGACATTCAACTAATGAAAAACTGTTTTTT
v_gene: TRBV7-8; d_gene: NA; abundance: NA; j_gene: TRBJ2-5; len: 15; CDR3aa: CASSLGTRGEETQYF; CDR3nt: TGTGCCAGCAGCTTAGGGACTCGAGGCGAGGAGACCCAGTACTTC
v_gene: TRBV30; d_gene: NA; abundance: NA; j_gene: TRBJ2-3; len: 14; CDR3aa: CAWSVDSSQGTQYF; CDR3nt: TGTGCCTGGAGTGTAGACAGCTCACAGGGTACGCAGTATTTT